Below, 5 T cell receptor beta chains from the same sample are listed, as sequenced in a study of T cell changes during pregnancy in multiple sclerosis. TCRdb's copy holds only in-frame clones and misses some; the assay was immunoSEQ multiplex PCR. The sample records fewer than 140,000 clones, around 90% being singletons. Sequences were derived from peripheral blood, sampled after pregnancy. These TCRs come from a female donor with multiple sclerosis, enrolled in a pregnancy study.

V and J are TRBV4-1 and TRBJ2-1, with 10 bases that match TRBD2. The length of the CDR3 is 19 residues. Germline values: CDR1 MGHRA, CDR2 YSYEKL. Unmatched junction bases numbered 18, after V lost 0 bases and J lost 10 bases. This chain's CDR3 is CASSQDLGSSGRARLEQFF. Here the CDR3 DNA reads TGCGCCAGCAGCCAAGATCTTGGCTCCAGCGGGAGGGCAAGGTTGGAGCAGTTCTTC.

This clone was observed once. The J gene is TRBJ1-6, the V gene TRBV5-1, with 7 bases identical to TRBD1. Losses at the gene ends were 2 bases for V and 7 bases for J; bases not matched to a gene: 6. The germline CDR1 and CDR2 sequences are SGHRS and YFSETQ. The CDR3 length is 15 residues. The CDR3 sequence: CASSLDRAKNSPLHF. The CDR3 region has the DNA TGCGCCAGCAGCTTAGACAGGGCTAAAAATTCACCCCTCCACTTT. Using reference TRBV5-1 and TRBJ1-6 for the parts outside the CDR3, the full variable domain is KAGVTQTPRYLIKTRGQQVTLSCSPISGHRSVSWYQQTPGQGLQFLFEYFSETQRNKGNFPGRFSGRQFSNSRSEMNVSTLELGDSALYLCASSLDRAKNSPLHFGNGTRLTVT.

The rearrangement joins TRBV6-1 to TRBJ2-5, with D possibly being TRBD1 (7 bases). This CDR3 spans 15 amino acids. Per germline, CDR1 MNHNS and CDR2 SASEGT. The V and J ends lost 4 bases and 2 bases respectively, with 14 bases between them. CDR3 DNA sequence: TGTGCCAGCAGTGTACTGACAGGGACTCAAGAGACCCAGTACTTC. Translated: CASSVLTGTQETQYF.

This clone was observed a few times. The chain combines TRBV20-1 with TRBJ1-1, with unresolved D. The CDR3 loop spans 10 amino acids. V dropped 3 bases and J dropped 8 bases, with 7 bases sitting between them. Germline lookup yields CDR1 DFQATT and CDR2 SNEGSKA (reference sequence). The CDR3 nucleotides read TGCAGTGCTAGTTCTCGGGAAGCTTTCTTT. This translates into CSASSREAFF.

V and J are TRBV6-6 and TRBJ2-7; unclear D gene. This CDR3 comprises 14 residues. V lost 5 bases, J lost 3 bases, and 14 bases lay in between. The germline V gene encodes CDR1 MNHNY and CDR2 SVGAGI (reference sequence). CDR3 coding DNA: TGTGCCAGCAGTCCAGTCGGGTTACACTACGAGCAGTACTTC. Residues: CASSPVGLHYEQYF.